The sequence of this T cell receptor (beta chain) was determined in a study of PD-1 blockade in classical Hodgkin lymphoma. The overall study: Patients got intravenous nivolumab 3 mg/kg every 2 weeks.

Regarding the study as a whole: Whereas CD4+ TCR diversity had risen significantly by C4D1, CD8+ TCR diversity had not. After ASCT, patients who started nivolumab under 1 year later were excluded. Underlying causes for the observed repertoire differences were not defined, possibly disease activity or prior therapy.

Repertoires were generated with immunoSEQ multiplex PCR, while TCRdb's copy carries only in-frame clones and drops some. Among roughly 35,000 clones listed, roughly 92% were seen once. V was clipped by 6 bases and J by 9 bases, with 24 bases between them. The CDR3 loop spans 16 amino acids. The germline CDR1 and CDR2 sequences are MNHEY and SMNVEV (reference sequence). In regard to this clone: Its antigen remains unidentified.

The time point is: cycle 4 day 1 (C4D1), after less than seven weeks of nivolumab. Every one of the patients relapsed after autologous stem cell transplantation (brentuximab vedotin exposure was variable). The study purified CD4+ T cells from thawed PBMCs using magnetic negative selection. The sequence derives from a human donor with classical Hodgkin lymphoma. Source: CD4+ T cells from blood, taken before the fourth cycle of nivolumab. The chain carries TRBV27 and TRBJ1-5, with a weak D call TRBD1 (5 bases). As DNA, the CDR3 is TGTGCCAGCAGCCGCAACCAACCAGGGCCTTGGGCGCCCCAGCATTTT. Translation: CASSRNQPGPWAPQHF.